This paragraph covers one T cell receptor beta chain sequence. The data were obtained in a study of blood T cell repertoires in COVID-19. Looking at the study overall: The United States, Italy and Spain were the sources of the acute and convalescent COVID-19 samples.

Profiled with immunoSEQ multiplex PCR; TCRdb holds only in-frame clones, not every one. Of under 200,000 clones listed, 65% to 85% were seen once; the top ten hold roughly 9%. The germline CDR1 and CDR2 sequences are MNHEY and SVGAGI. CDR3 size: 14 residues. V shed 6 bases and J 2 bases; nucleotides not matched to a gene: 6. The rearrangement joins TRBV6-5 to TRBJ2-7; 8 bases line up with TRBD1. Sequenced material: peripheral blood. The receptor comes from an elderly woman with active or convalescent COVID-19. The CDR3 DNA reads as TGTGCCAGCAGAGTGGACAGGGACCCCTACGAGCAGTACTTC. This encodes CASRVDRDPYEQYF.